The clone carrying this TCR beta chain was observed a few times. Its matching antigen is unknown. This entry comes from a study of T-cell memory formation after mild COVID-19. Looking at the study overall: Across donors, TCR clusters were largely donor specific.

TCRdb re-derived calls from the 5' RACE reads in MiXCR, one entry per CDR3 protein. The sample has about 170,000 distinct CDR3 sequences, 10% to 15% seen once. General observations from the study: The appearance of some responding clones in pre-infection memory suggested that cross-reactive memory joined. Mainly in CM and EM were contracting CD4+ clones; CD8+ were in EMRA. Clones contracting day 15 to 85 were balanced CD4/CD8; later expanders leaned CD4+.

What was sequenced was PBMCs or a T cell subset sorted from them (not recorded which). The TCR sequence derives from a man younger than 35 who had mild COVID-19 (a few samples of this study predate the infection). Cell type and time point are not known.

The CDR3 DNA sequence: TGTGCCAGCAGCCTTAGGACAGGGCAGTCTTCACCCCTCCACTTT. It translates to CASSLRTGQSSPLHF. V is TRBV5-5 and J is TRBJ1-6, with 8 bases fitting TRBD1. Germline assignment: CDR1 SGHKS and CDR2 YYEKEE (reference sequence). The J segment lost 9 bases and the V segment lost 4 bases, leaving 9 bases of the junction unmatched. CDR3 size: 15 residues.